These T cell receptor beta chains were read from a single sample in a study of blood T cell repertoires in COVID-19. TCRdb's copy holds only in-frame clones and misses some; the assay was immunoSEQ multiplex PCR. This sample has about 150,000 clones; nearly 80% occur once, and the top ten carry under 2%. The specimen was peripheral blood. These receptor sequences come from a man older than 75 with acute or convalescent COVID-19. The CDR3 runs from the conserved cysteine through the conserved F or W. The D gene is left open where the match is weak. Clone size is given for some rows only: seen once, a few or many times, or a class if the clone is expanded.

clone size: NA; J gene: TRBJ2-7; D gene: NA; V gene: TRBV12-3/TRBV12-4; CDR3 protein: CASSLEGYDEQYF; CDR3 DNA: TGTGCCAGCAGTTTGGAGGGGTACGACGAGCAGTACTTC
clone size: NA; J gene: TRBJ2-6; D gene: NA; V gene: TRBV19; CDR3 protein: CASSIQGSGANVLTF; CDR3 DNA: TGTGCCAGTAGTATTCAGGGGTCCGGGGCCAACGTCCTGACTTTC
clone size: NA; J gene: TRBJ2-1; D gene: NA; V gene: TRBV5-1; CDR3 protein: CASSLSPSNNEQFF; CDR3 DNA: TGCGCCAGCAGCTTGTCGCCTAGCAACAATGAGCAGTTCTTC
clone size: few; J gene: TRBJ1-6; D gene: NA; V gene: TRBV5-6; CDR3 protein: CASSLISLAGDNSPLHF; CDR3 DNA: TGTGCCAGCAGCTTGATTTCTTTAGCAGGGGATAATTCACCCCTCCACTTT
clone size: once; J gene: TRBJ1-4; D gene: TRBD1; V gene: TRBV18; CDR3 protein: CASSLTRGQSNEKLFF; CDR3 DNA: TGTGCCAGCTCACTGACCCGGGGACAGTCTAATGAAAAACTGTTTTTT
clone size: NA; J gene: TRBJ1-5; D gene: TRBD1; V gene: TRBV3-1/TRBV3-2; CDR3 protein: CASSQDGTEGRAQHF; CDR3 DNA: TGTGCCAGCAGCCAAGATGGGACAGAGGGGCGCGCCCAGCATTTT
clone size: NA; J gene: TRBJ2-2; D gene: TRBD1; V gene: TRBV5-1; CDR3 protein: CASSSDRAGELFF; CDR3 DNA: TGCGCCAGCAGCTCGGACAGGGCCGGGGAGCTGTTTTTT
clone size: NA; J gene: TRBJ2-3; D gene: TRBD2; V gene: TRBV2; CDR3 protein: CASRTSGVDTQYF; CDR3 DNA: TGTGCCAGCCGGACTAGCGGGGTGGATACGCAGTATTTT
clone size: NA; J gene: TRBJ2-5; D gene: NA; V gene: TRBV5-4; CDR3 protein: CASRPRPQETQYF; CDR3 DNA: TGTGCCAGCAGACCGAGGCCTCAAGAGACCCAGTACTTC
clone size: once; J gene: TRBJ1-1; D gene: TRBD1; V gene: TRBV6-5; CDR3 protein: CASSYSGQLRTEAFF; CDR3 DNA: TGTGCCAGCAGTTACTCGGGACAGCTGAGGACTGAAGCTTTCTTT
clone size: NA; J gene: TRBJ1-1; D gene: NA; V gene: TRBV19; CDR3 protein: CASIVFLNTEAFF; CDR3 DNA: TGTGCCAGTATTGTATTCCTGAACACTGAAGCTTTCTTT
clone size: few; J gene: TRBJ1-2; D gene: TRBD1; V gene: TRBV30; CDR3 protein: CAWSVGTDTNYGYTF; CDR3 DNA: TGTGCCTGGAGTGTAGGGACAGACACTAACTATGGCTACACCTTC
clone size: NA; J gene: TRBJ2-5; D gene: TRBD2; V gene: TRBV6-2/TRBV6-3; CDR3 protein: CASSYGGGAQETQYF; CDR3 DNA: TGTGCCAGCAGTTACGGCGGGGGGGCCCAGGAGACCCAGTACTTC
clone size: NA; J gene: TRBJ2-1; D gene: NA; V gene: TRBV5-1; CDR3 protein: CASSLGGGYNEQFF; CDR3 DNA: TGCGCCAGCAGCTTGGGAGGCGGATACAATGAGCAGTTCTTC
clone size: NA; J gene: TRBJ1-2; D gene: NA; V gene: TRBV4-1; CDR3 protein: CASSLKSQDSMRYTF; CDR3 DNA: TGCGCCAGCAGCCTTAAGAGTCAGGATTCTATGCGCTACACCTTC
clone size: NA; J gene: TRBJ1-4; D gene: NA; V gene: TRBV30; CDR3 protein: CAWGGLGHEKLFF; CDR3 DNA: TGTGCCTGGGGGGGACTAGGCCATGAAAAACTGTTTTTT
clone size: NA; J gene: TRBJ1-2; D gene: NA; V gene: TRBV6-2/TRBV6-3; CDR3 protein: CASSPTLDTWRYGYTF; CDR3 DNA: TGTGCCAGCAGTCCCACCCTGGACACATGGCGCTATGGCTACACCTTC
clone size: NA; J gene: TRBJ2-1; D gene: TRBD1; V gene: TRBV10-3; CDR3 protein: CAISVSGTGSYNEQFF; CDR3 DNA: TGTGCCATCAGTGTGTCCGGGACAGGCTCCTACAATGAGCAGTTCTTC
clone size: NA; J gene: TRBJ1-2; D gene: TRBD1; V gene: TRBV19; CDR3 protein: CASGDRGNGYTF; CDR3 DNA: TGTGCCAGTGGGGACAGGGGGAACGGCTACACCTTC
clone size: few; J gene: TRBJ2-7; D gene: NA; V gene: TRBV5-8; CDR3 protein: CASSSARTTISYEQYF; CDR3 DNA: TGTGCCAGCAGCTCCGCAAGGACTACAATTTCCTACGAGCAGTACTTC
clone size: NA; J gene: TRBJ2-3; D gene: NA; V gene: TRBV24-1; CDR3 protein: CATSDLKDISRGTDTQYF; CDR3 DNA: TGTGCCACCAGTGATTTGAAGGACATCTCCCGGGGGACAGATACGCAGTATTTT
clone size: once; J gene: TRBJ2-7; D gene: TRBD1; V gene: TRBV5-1; CDR3 protein: CASSQTTGSYYEQYF; CDR3 DNA: TGCGCCAGCAGCCAGACGACAGGGTCCTACTACGAGCAGTACTTC
clone size: once; J gene: TRBJ2-3; D gene: TRBD2; V gene: TRBV6-5; CDR3 protein: CASSWRGAGTDTQYF; CDR3 DNA: TGTGCCAGCAGTTGGCGGGGGGCGGGCACAGATACGCAGTATTTT
clone size: few; J gene: TRBJ1-5; D gene: TRBD1; V gene: TRBV29-1; CDR3 protein: CSVAGTGNNQPQHF; CDR3 DNA: TGCAGCGTTGCAGGGACAGGGAACAATCAGCCCCAGCATTTT
clone size: NA; J gene: TRBJ2-3; D gene: NA; V gene: TRBV5-1; CDR3 protein: CASSLGTPGDTQYF; CDR3 DNA: TGCGCCAGCAGCCTAGGGACTCCCGGGGATACGCAGTATTTT
clone size: NA; J gene: TRBJ2-3; D gene: NA; V gene: TRBV6-1; CDR3 protein: CASSETRQSTDTQYF; CDR3 DNA: TGTGCCAGCAGTGAAACGAGACAGAGCACAGATACGCAGTATTTT
clone size: NA; J gene: TRBJ2-2; D gene: NA; V gene: TRBV7-9; CDR3 protein: CASRRSGPNTGELFF; CDR3 DNA: TGTGCCAGCAGGAGAAGCGGACCGAACACCGGGGAGCTGTTTTTT
clone size: NA; J gene: TRBJ2-5; D gene: TRBD2; V gene: TRBV4-2; CDR3 protein: CASSPWTSGGFQETQYF; CDR3 DNA: TGTGCCAGCAGCCCTTGGACTAGCGGGGGGTTCCAAGAGACCCAGTACTTC
clone size: NA; J gene: TRBJ2-3; D gene: TRBD2; V gene: TRBV5-1; CDR3 protein: CASSLRLAGATDTQYF; CDR3 DNA: TGCGCCAGCAGCTTGAGACTAGCGGGGGCTACAGATACGCAGTATTTT
clone size: NA; J gene: TRBJ2-1; D gene: NA; V gene: TRBV19; CDR3 protein: CASSITSGSLFF; CDR3 DNA: TGTGCCAGTAGTATTACTTCAGGTTCTCTTTTCTTC
clone size: NA; J gene: TRBJ1-4; D gene: NA; V gene: TRBV20-1; CDR3 protein: CSAIRGEKLFF; CDR3 DNA: TGCAGTGCTATTCGGGGTGAAAAACTGTTTTTT
clone size: NA; J gene: TRBJ2-2; D gene: TRBD2; V gene: TRBV27; CDR3 protein: CATAPGLAVVGELFF; CDR3 DNA: TGTGCCACCGCCCCGGGACTAGCGGTCGTCGGGGAGCTGTTTTTT
clone size: few; J gene: TRBJ2-7; D gene: TRBD2; V gene: TRBV7-2; CDR3 protein: CASSVGLAGTYEQYF; CDR3 DNA: TGTGCCAGCAGCGTTGGACTAGCGGGGACCTACGAGCAGTACTTC
clone size: few; J gene: TRBJ2-5; D gene: TRBD2; V gene: TRBV5-4; CDR3 protein: CASSSGTSGGQQETQYF; CDR3 DNA: TGTGCCAGCAGCTCCGGGACTAGCGGGGGCCAGCAAGAGACCCAGTACTTC
clone size: NA; J gene: TRBJ2-1; D gene: NA; V gene: TRBV15; CDR3 protein: CATSRIGGVQGEQFF; CDR3 DNA: TGTGCCACCAGCCGGATAGGGGGGGTTCAAGGTGAGCAGTTCTTC
clone size: NA; J gene: TRBJ2-5; D gene: NA; V gene: TRBV30; CDR3 protein: CAWMAGRRGAQYF; CDR3 DNA: TGTGCCTGGATGGCGGGACGCCGAGGGGCCCAGTACTTC
clone size: NA; J gene: TRBJ2-7; D gene: NA; V gene: TRBV5-6; CDR3 protein: CASSTGFHEQYF; CDR3 DNA: TGTGCCAGCAGTACAGGGTTCCACGAGCAGTACTTC
clone size: NA; J gene: TRBJ2-5; D gene: TRBD1; V gene: TRBV6-5; CDR3 protein: CASIKPGTGATQYF; CDR3 DNA: TGTGCCAGCATAAAACCCGGGACAGGCGCGACCCAGTACTTC
clone size: NA; J gene: TRBJ1-2; D gene: NA; V gene: TRBV9; CDR3 protein: CASSADIASGYTF; CDR3 DNA: TGTGCCAGCAGCGCCGACATCGCAAGTGGCTACACCTTC
clone size: NA; J gene: TRBJ2-1; D gene: NA; V gene: TRBV10-2; CDR3 protein: CASSEDVGGRVNEQFF; CDR3 DNA: TGCGCCAGCAGTGAGGATGTGGGGGGGCGAGTCAATGAGCAGTTCTTC
clone size: NA; J gene: TRBJ2-2; D gene: NA; V gene: TRBV7-2; CDR3 protein: CASSLAQASGELFF; CDR3 DNA: TGTGCCAGCAGCTTAGCCCAGGCCTCCGGGGAGCTGTTTTTT
clone size: NA; J gene: TRBJ2-2; D gene: NA; V gene: TRBV19; CDR3 protein: CASSIVLTENTGELFF; CDR3 DNA: TGTGCCAGTAGCATAGTACTGACAGAAAACACCGGGGAGCTGTTTTTT
clone size: NA; J gene: TRBJ1-2; D gene: NA; V gene: TRBV10-3; CDR3 protein: CAISGGGRGGYTF; CDR3 DNA: TGTGCCATCAGTGGTGGGGGCAGGGGTGGCTACACCTTC
clone size: NA; J gene: TRBJ1-2; D gene: NA; V gene: TRBV28; CDR3 protein: CASSLQGFNYGYTF; CDR3 DNA: TGTGCCAGCAGTTTGCAGGGATTTAACTATGGCTACACCTTC
clone size: NA; J gene: TRBJ2-2; D gene: NA; V gene: TRBV24-1; CDR3 protein: CATSDLLSETGELFF; CDR3 DNA: TGTGCCACCAGTGATTTGCTAAGCGAGACCGGGGAGCTGTTTTTT
clone size: NA; J gene: TRBJ2-5; D gene: NA; V gene: TRBV6-5; CDR3 protein: CASRTDWEETQYF; CDR3 DNA: TGTGCCAGCAGGACCGACTGGGAAGAGACCCAGTACTTC
clone size: NA; J gene: TRBJ1-1; D gene: NA; V gene: TRBV14; CDR3 protein: CASSQGTANTEAFF; CDR3 DNA: TGTGCCAGCAGCCAAGGGACAGCGAACACTGAAGCTTTCTTT